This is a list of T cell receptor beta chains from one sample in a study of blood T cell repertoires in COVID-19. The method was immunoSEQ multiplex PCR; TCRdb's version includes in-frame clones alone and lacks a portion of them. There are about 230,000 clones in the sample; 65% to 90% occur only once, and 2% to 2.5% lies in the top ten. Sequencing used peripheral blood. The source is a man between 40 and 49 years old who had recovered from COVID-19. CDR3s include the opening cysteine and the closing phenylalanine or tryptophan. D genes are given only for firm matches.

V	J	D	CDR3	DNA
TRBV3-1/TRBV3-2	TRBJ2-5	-	CASSSQGRETQYF	TGTGCCAGCAGCTCACAGGGCAGGGAGACCCAGTACTTC
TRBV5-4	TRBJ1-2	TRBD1	CASSLDRGGYTF	TGTGCCAGCAGCCTGGACAGGGGTGGCTACACCTTC
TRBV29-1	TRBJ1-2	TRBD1	CSVEAFDLGTGDGHGYTF	TGCAGCGTTGAAGCATTTGATCTAGGAACAGGGGATGGGCATGGCTACACCTTC
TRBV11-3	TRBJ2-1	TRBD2	CASSLPRERGEAGEQFF	TGTGCCAGCAGCTTACCTAGAGAGCGGGGTGAGGCTGGGGAGCAGTTCTTC
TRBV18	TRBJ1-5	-	CASSPGGPSNQPQHF	TGTGCCAGCTCACCGGGAGGGCCTAGCAATCAGCCCCAGCATTTT
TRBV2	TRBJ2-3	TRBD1	CASSTGTGVDTQYF	TGTGCCAGCAGTACAGGGACAGGGGTCGATACGCAGTATTTT
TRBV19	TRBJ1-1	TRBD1	CASRTGQLNTEAFF	TGTGCCAGTAGGACGGGACAGCTGAACACTGAAGCTTTCTTT
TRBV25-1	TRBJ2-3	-	CASSVGGGTDTQYF	TGTGCCAGCAGTGTCGGCGGGGGCACAGATACGCAGTATTTT
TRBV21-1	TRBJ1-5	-	CASSTFGQANQPQHF	TGTGCCAGCAGCACCTTTGGACAGGCCAATCAGCCCCAGCATTTT
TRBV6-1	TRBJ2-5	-	CASSEDLQRVGTGKETQYF	TGTGCCAGCAGTGAAGACTTGCAGCGGGTTGGTACGGGAAAAGAGACCCAGTACTTC
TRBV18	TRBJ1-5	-	CASSPPGSDSNQPQHF	TGTGCCAGCTCACCACCCGGGTCAGATAGCAATCAGCCCCAGCATTTT
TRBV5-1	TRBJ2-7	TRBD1	CASSLVSADRVYEQYF	TGCGCCAGCAGCTTGGTGTCTGCTGACAGGGTCTACGAGCAGTACTTC
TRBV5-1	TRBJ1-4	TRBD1	CASSLEGTGDEKLFF	TGCGCCAGCAGCTTGGAGGGGACAGGGGACGAAAAACTGTTTTTT